Below are 10 T cell receptor beta chains sequenced from a single sample in a study of blood T cell repertoires in COVID-19. Clones were read by immunoSEQ multiplex PCR, and TCRdb kept only the in-frame ones, dropping some. The sample lists more than 200,000 clones, roughly four fifths seen once, with 8% to 10% in the top ten. Sequencing was done on a sample of peripheral blood. These receptors were collected from a woman at least 80 years old with COVID-19, enrolled during active disease.

The rearrangement uses TRBV5-1 and TRBJ2-3, with a tentative D call TRBD2 (6 bases). Trimming left V 0 bases short and J 6 bases short, with 8 bases between. The CDR3 is 13 residues long. The germline gives CDR1 SGHRS, CDR2 YFSETQ. CDR3 amino acids: CASSLGRGDTQYF. CDR3 coding DNA: TGCGCCAGCAGCTTGGGACGGGGGGATACGCAGTATTTT.

The genes are TRBV11-2 and TRBJ1-4, with D possibly TRBD1 on 5 matching bases. The germline V and J ends were trimmed by 3 bases and 8 bases, with 13 bases remaining between them. CDR1 and CDR2 (germline): SGHAT, FQNNGV. The CDR3 extends over 14 amino acids. The CDR3 is CASSFGGTGEKLFF. For the CDR3, the DNA is TGTGCCAGCAGCTTCGGAGGGACGGGGGAAAAACTGTTTTTT.

The J gene is TRBJ2-4, the V gene TRBV29-1; perhaps TRBD1 as D (6 bases). The length of the CDR3 is 15 residues. Germline values: CDR1 SQVTM, CDR2 ANQGSEA. V dropped 6 bases and J dropped 1 base, with 16 bases sitting between them. The CDR3 DNA reads as TGCAGCGTGTCCAGGACAGCCCTGGCCAAAAACATTCAGTACTTC. The encoded protein is CSVSRTALAKNIQYF.

This clone was seen just once. The V gene is TRBV10-3, the J gene TRBJ1-5, with D unclear. CDR3 length: 13 residues. Trimming took 10 bases from V and 4 from J, leaving 14 bases between them. Germline V CDR1 and CDR2: ENHRY, SYGVKD. CDR3 region: CATATGWNQPQHF. The CDR3 DNA reads TGTGCCACTGCCACGGGATGGAATCAGCCCCAGCATTTT.

By share, this clone counts as medium-sized. CDR3 sequence reads: CASTYTGAFNQPQHF. The CDR3 bases are TGTGCCAGCACCTACACAGGGGCCTTCAATCAGCCCCAGCATTTT. This chain joins TRBV6-5 and TRBJ1-5; 7 bases are shared with TRBD1. Germline CDR1 and CDR2: MNHEY and SVGAGI. V lost 7 bases to trimming and J lost 3 bases; unmatched junction nucleotides: 9. The CDR3 length is 15 residues.

V and J are TRBV28 and TRBJ1-5, with 8 bases identical to TRBD1. V dropped 5 bases and J dropped 6; count of bases not matched to a gene: 6. Germline lookup yields CDR1 MDHEN and CDR2 SYDVKM. CDR3 length equals 14 residues. The CDR3 nucleotides are TGTGCCAGCAGTCCCCGACAGGGGAGTCAGCCCCAGCATTTT. It translates to CASSPRQGSQPQHF.

V usage is TRBV19 and J usage is TRBJ1-4, with a tentative D call TRBD1 (5 bases). Germline V CDR1 and CDR2: LNHDA, SQIVND (reference sequence). V was cut by 8 bases and J by 8 bases, with 27 bases left in between. This CDR3 is built from 17 residues. The DNA of the CDR3 is TGTGCCAGTTATAGCTTACCTGTCTGGGGCGTTTGGGAAAAACTGTTTTTT. Encoded protein: CASYSLPVWGVWEKLFF.

V is TRBV5-1 and J is TRBJ2-1, with TRBD2 identical over 12 bases. The CDR3 consists of 15 residues. V lost 4 bases, J lost 6 bases, and 5 bases stayed unmatched. Germline V gives CDR1 SGHRS, CDR2 YFSETQ. CDR3 amino acids: CASSIASGGANEQFF. As DNA, the CDR3 is TGCGCCAGCAGCATCGCTAGCGGGGGGGCCAATGAGCAGTTCTTC.

This sequence joins TRBV18 and TRBJ2-7; D is perhaps TRBD1 (6 bases). This CDR3 has 13 amino acids. The germline CDR1 and CDR2 sequences are KGHSH and LQKENI. The V end was cut by 3 bases, the J end by 3 bases, with 9 bases between. CDR3 sequence reads: CASSPQGIYEQYF. The CDR3 DNA reads TGTGCCAGCTCACCTCAGGGGATCTACGAGCAGTACTTC. Drawing the rest from reference TRBV18 and TRBJ2-7, the complete variable domain is NAGVMQNPRHLVRRRGQEARLRCSPMKGHSHVYWYRQLPEEGLKFMVYLQKENIIDESGMPKERFSAEFPKEGPSILRIQQVVRGDSAAYFCASSPQGIYEQYFGPGTRLTVT.

The chain uses TRBV19 and TRBJ1-5; D may be TRBD1 (5 bases). Trimming took off 7 bases at V and 6 bases at J, with 19 bases between the two ends. The CDR3 is 15 residues long. Germline CDR1 LNHDA, CDR2 SQIVND (reference sequence). In DNA, the CDR3 is TGTGCCAGTAAACCTAGGAGGGACGCTGGTCAGCCCCAGCATTTT. Translated, it gives CASKPRRDAGQPQHF.